This record concerns one T cell receptor (beta chain) sequence. What antigen it recognizes has not been identified. Per-nucleotide qualities are absent, and no much larger clonotype sits a single base away. This entry belongs to a study of shared clonotypes between healthy human individuals (dated by TCRdb to about 2020). Some background on the complete study: Two women and a few men aged 18 to 49 years were included in the cohort. For each donor, three plates each were used for CD4 naive and CD4 memory, two plates were used for CD8 naive, and one plate was used for CD8 memory. Each donor's leukapheresis produced roughly between about 0.9 and 9.5 billion PBMCs. Different laboratories and diverse techniques were used to prepare libraries and sequence TCR repertoires, to increase sequencing depth and limit assay-specific biases. The study deeply sequenced blood TCR repertoires of about 5 healthy adults to estimate repertoire size and the extent of clonotype sharing between individuals. On the study overall, not on this receptor specifically: The genetic and exposure-history diversity represented was limited by the small number of donors. Pairwise subsampling led to the expectation that sequencing depth would affect the degree of clonotype sharing among donors. Naive subsets generally had larger estimated clonotype richness than memory subsets did. Only blood was sampled, and tissue TCR repertoires likely differ from those in blood. Compared with non-shared clonotypes, clonotypes shared by all four sorted-subset donors had higher generation probabilities. Sharing across a handful of donors was observed for approximately 5% of naive CD4, under 4% of naive CD8, about 2.3% of memory CD4, and around 0.44% of memory CD8 clonotypes. Even with the large sequencing depth, rarefaction of the sorted-subset datasets indicated that sequencing was incomplete.

For the CD8 naive samples, CD45RO-negative cells were positively selected for CCR7, yielding a CD45RA+CCR7+ population from which TemRA cells were excluded. The donors were healthy, HIV-negative adults with no recently reported acute infections or vaccinations. Every donor was a Caucasian adult living in Nashville, Tennessee, USA. After blood collection by leukapheresis, PBMCs were isolated using Ficoll-Histopaque density gradient centrifugation and then cryopreserved in the vapor phase of liquid nitrogen. Purity and quantity of every magnetically sorted T cell population were checked by analytical flow cytometry. Each sorted fraction had its genomic DNA isolated and then quantified by UV absorbance on a Nanodrop 2000c. TCR CDR3 regions were amplified from genomic DNA by multiplex PCR using the deep immunoSEQ assay. Genomic DNA extracted from each cell subset was distributed evenly over all wells of several immunoSEQ 96-well plates, and each plate served as one replicate. For sorted subsets, roughly 200 ng of genomic DNA, equivalent to roughly 30,000 T cell genomes, went into each replicate PCR. Purified libraries were quantified with a Qubit 3.0 fluorometer, sized on a Bioanalyzer 2100, and re-quantified with the KAPA Library Quantification kit. Every immunoSEQ 96-well plate was sequenced on a separate single-read 150-cycle Illumina NextSeq 550 flow cell. From the authors' description of their analysis: The immunoSEQ output contained only junctional sequences without quality scores, so filtering could not match that applied to full-length reads. Sequences were annotated with PyIR, a Python wrapper for IgBLAST v1.9, and V/J genes and CDR3 were assigned using IMGT germline references. Reads were removed for weak V/J assignments (E-value above 1e-6), missing CDR3, stop codons, out-of-frame junctions, or ambiguous translated residues. V3J clonotypes were defined by identical inferred V gene, J gene, and CDR3 amino acid sequence. To compute the percentage overlap between repertoires, the number of shared unique clonotypes was divided by the size of the smaller repertoire. Repertoire richness was assessed with RTK rarefaction, the Chao1 estimator, and Recon v2.1 estimates of unobserved clonotypes. Generation probabilities were computed with OLGA for all TCRbeta clonotypes obtained by the gDNA method from several donors. The source is immuneACCESS, and TCRdb retained only in-frame sequences with V and J called. Part of the clones is not carried over; for the studies checked, unresolved V genes explain less than half of this, and the remainder is unexplained. Clonal size and the V and J genes are those of that table, whereas D and trimming came from the DNA. Counted in this sample were millions of clones; 85% to 95% of them appeared once. Roughly 1.1% of the sample lies in the top ten.

Via the germline V gene, CDR1 is LGHNA and CDR2 YSLEER. Trimming leaves V shorter by 3 bases and J shorter by 6 bases, with the junction holding 11 bases beyond the gene matches. The CDR3 goes from the cysteine to the phenylalanine over 16 residues. Kept here is only the CDR3 DNA, which spans 48 bases and is read in frame from base 1. What was sequenced was naive CD8+ T cells sorted from blood. The sample's cell subset or site label, in plain terms: CD45RA+CCR7+. The receptor comes from a man aged 18 to 30 in good health. This receptor chain uses TRBV4-3 and TRBJ1-2; 9 junctional bases match TRBD1. The CDR3 corresponds to CASSQDFGTGSNGYTF. The base sequence is TGCGCCAGCAGCCAGGATTTTGGGACAGGGAGTAATGGCTACACCTTC.